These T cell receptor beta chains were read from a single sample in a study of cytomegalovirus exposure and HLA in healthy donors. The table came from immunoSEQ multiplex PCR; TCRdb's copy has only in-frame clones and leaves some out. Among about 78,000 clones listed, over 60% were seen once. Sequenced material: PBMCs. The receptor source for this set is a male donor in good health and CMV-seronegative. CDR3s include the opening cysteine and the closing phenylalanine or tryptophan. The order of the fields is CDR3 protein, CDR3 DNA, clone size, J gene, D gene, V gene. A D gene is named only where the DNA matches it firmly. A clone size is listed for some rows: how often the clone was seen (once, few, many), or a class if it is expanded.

CASSYLTDGYNSPLHF | TGTGCCAGCAGTTACTTAACAGACGGATATAATTCACCCCTCCACTTT | few | TRBJ1-6 | - | TRBV6-5
CASSLDSPYEQYF | TGCGCCAGCAGCTTGGATTCTCCCTACGAGCAGTACTTC | - | TRBJ2-7 | - | TRBV5-1
CASSPSGANYGYTF | TGTGCCAGCTCACCGTCAGGGGCTAACTATGGCTACACCTTC | - | TRBJ1-2 | - | TRBV18
CASSGAGVVADTQYF | TGTGCCAGCAGTGGAGCGGGAGTAGTCGCAGATACGCAGTATTTT | - | TRBJ2-3 | TRBD2 | TRBV2
CASRPRTGGIHEQYF | TGTGCCAGCAGACCTCGGACAGGGGGCATTCACGAGCAGTACTTC | - | TRBJ2-7 | TRBD1 | TRBV27
CASSLMGQGGEKLFF | TGTGCCAGCAGTTTAATGGGACAGGGCGGTGAAAAACTGTTTTTT | few | TRBJ1-4 | TRBD1 | TRBV27
CAWKIKNSNEQFF | TGTGCCTGGAAGATTAAGAACAGCAATGAGCAGTTCTTC | - | TRBJ2-1 | - | TRBV30
CASTIRGGYTF | TGTGCCAGCACTATAAGGGGGGGCTACACCTTC | - | TRBJ1-2 | - | TRBV6-6
CASSQGSAGANYNEQFF | TGTGCCAGCAGCCAAGGGTCCGCGGGGGCGAACTACAATGAGCAGTTCTTC | - | TRBJ2-1 | - | TRBV4-2
CASSYLQGAKNIQYF | TGTGCCAGCAGTTATCTACAGGGGGCCAAAAACATTCAGTACTTC | - | TRBJ2-4 | TRBD1 | TRBV6-5
CASSYGDRSSYEQYF | TGTGCCAGCAGTTACGGGGACAGGAGCTCCTACGAGCAGTACTTC | - | TRBJ2-7 | TRBD1 | TRBV6-5
CAISETSGRAYNEQFF | TGTGCCATCAGTGAAACTAGCGGGAGGGCCTACAATGAGCAGTTCTTC | - | TRBJ2-1 | TRBD2 | TRBV10-3
CASSLLAGVYNEQFF | TGTGCCAGCAGCTTATTAGCGGGAGTCTACAATGAGCAGTTCTTC | few | TRBJ2-1 | TRBD2 | TRBV13
CASSSHRDISGNTIYF | TGTGCCAGTAGTAGCCACAGGGATATCTCTGGAAACACCATATATTTT | - | TRBJ1-3 | - | TRBV19
CASSSLGPSGSLLYNEQFF | TGTGCCAGCAGCTCGCTCGGGCCTAGCGGGAGCCTCTTATACAATGAGCAGTTCTTC | - | TRBJ2-1 | TRBD2 | TRBV11-2
CASGFSGGSYEQYF | TGTGCTAGTGGTTTTAGCGGGGGCTCCTACGAGCAGTACTTC | - | TRBJ2-7 | TRBD2 | TRBV12-5
CASSERVTANYGYTF | TGTGCCAGCAGTGAAAGAGTGACAGCTAACTATGGCTACACCTTC | - | TRBJ1-2 | - | TRBV2